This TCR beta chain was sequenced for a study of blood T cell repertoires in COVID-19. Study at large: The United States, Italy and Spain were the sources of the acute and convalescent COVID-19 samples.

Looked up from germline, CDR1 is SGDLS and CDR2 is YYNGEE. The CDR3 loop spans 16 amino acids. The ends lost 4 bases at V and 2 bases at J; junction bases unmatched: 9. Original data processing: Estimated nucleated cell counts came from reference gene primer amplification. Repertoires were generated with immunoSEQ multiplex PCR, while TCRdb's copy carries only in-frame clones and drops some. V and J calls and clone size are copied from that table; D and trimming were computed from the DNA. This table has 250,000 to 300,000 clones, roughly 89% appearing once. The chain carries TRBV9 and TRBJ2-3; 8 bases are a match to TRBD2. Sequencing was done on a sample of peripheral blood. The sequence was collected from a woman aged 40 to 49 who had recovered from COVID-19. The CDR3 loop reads CASSPWASGFTDTQYF. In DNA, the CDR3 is TGTGCCAGCAGCCCTTGGGCTAGCGGGTTCACAGATACGCAGTATTTT. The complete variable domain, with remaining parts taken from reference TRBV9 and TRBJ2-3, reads DSGVTQTPKHLITATGQRVTLRCSPRSGDLSVYWYQQSLDQGLQFLIQYYNGEERAKGNILERFSAQQFPDLHSELNLSSLELGDSALYFCASSPWASGFTDTQYFGPGTRLTVL.